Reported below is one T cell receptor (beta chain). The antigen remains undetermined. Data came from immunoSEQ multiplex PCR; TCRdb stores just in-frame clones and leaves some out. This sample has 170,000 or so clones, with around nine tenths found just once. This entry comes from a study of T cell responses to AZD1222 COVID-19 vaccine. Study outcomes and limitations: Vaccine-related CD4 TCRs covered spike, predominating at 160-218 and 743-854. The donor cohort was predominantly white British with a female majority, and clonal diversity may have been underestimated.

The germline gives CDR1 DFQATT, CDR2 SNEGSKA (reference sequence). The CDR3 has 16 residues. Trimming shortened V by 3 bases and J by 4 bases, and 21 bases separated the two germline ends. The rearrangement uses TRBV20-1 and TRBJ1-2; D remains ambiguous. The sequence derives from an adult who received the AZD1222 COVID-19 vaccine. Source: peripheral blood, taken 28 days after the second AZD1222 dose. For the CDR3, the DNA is TGCAGTGCTAGTCTTACATTGGCAGGAGTCCTCTATGGCTACACCTTC. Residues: CSASLTLAGVLYGYTF.